This TCR beta chain stems from a study of CD8 T cells in Susac syndrome. Study results and caveats: It was acknowledged in the study that the number of individuals who were included in its TCR sequencing and HLA analysis was relatively small.

With V trimmed by 2 bases and J by 3 bases, 12 bases remained unmatched. Germline lookup yields CDR1 DFQATT and CDR2 SNEGSKA (reference sequence). The CDR3 runs 17 residues. CD8+ and CD4+ blood T cells underwent TCR beta sequencing. Through negative isolation, CD4+ and CD8+ T cells were obtained, while TEMRA cells were enriched using FACS. Random-hexamer reverse transcription was applied to about 0.5 to 1 ug RNA. TCRdb analysed the immunoSEQ multiplex PCR reads with MiXCR anew, one entry per CDR3 protein. This repertoire shows approximately 120,000 distinct CDR3 sequences, around 95% found once; its top ten account for over 0.2%. A remark on this clonotype: What it binds is unknown.

This chain links TRBV20-1 with TRBJ1-1; 10 bases map to TRBD1. The sequence was obtained from a human donor with Susac syndrome. The sample taken for sequencing was CD8+ T cells from PBMCs. CDR3 DNA sequence: TGCAGTGCTAGACATAGATCGGACAGGGGGGACGACACTGAAGCTTTCTTT. This gives the protein CSARHRSDRGDDTEAFF.